The 20 T cell receptor beta chains presented below share a single source sample, sequenced in a study of cytomegalovirus exposure and HLA in healthy donors. Libraries were prepared by immunoSEQ multiplex PCR; TCRdb keeps only in-frame clonotypes and omits some of them. Among around 62,000 clones, around nine tenths were seen once, and the ten largest hold 1.5% to 2%. The specimen was PBMCs. These receptors all stem from a woman aged 18-30 years in good health and CMV-seronegative.

Notes on this clone: A read error may account for a junction end that differs from germline. J is TRBJ2-7 and V is TRBV4-2, with 10 positions matching TRBD2. Germline V gives CDR1 LGHNA, CDR2 YNFKEQ. The CDR3 covers 16 residues. CDR3 bases: TGTGCCAGCAGCGAAGATGTCCTAGCGGGAGCCTACGAGCAGTACTTC. Translated, it gives CASSEDVLAGAYEQYF.

In its sample, this clone was seen once. The chain employs TRBV5-1 and TRBJ2-3; maybe TRBD1 (5 bases). V gave up 4 bases and J gave up 4 bases, with 13 bases separating them. The CDR3 sequence is 14 residues long. The germline V gene encodes CDR1 SGHRS and CDR2 YFSETQ. The CDR3 sequence: CASSPTDSADTQYF. The CDR3 DNA reads as TGCGCCAGCAGCCCAACAGACAGCGCAGATACGCAGTATTTT. Together with reference TRBV5-1 and TRBJ2-3, the CDR3 gives the full variable domain: KAGVTQTPRYLIKTRGQQVTLSCSPISGHRSVSWYQQTPGQGLQFLFEYFSETQRNKGNFPGRFSGRQFSNSRSEMNVSTLELGDSALYLCASSPTDSADTQYFGPGTRLTVL.

The chain employs TRBV4-3 and TRBJ2-5; 7 bases fit TRBD1. After removal of 0 bases from V and 6 bases from J, the junction contained 7 bases not matched to a gene. The V gene's germline CDR1 is LGHNA and CDR2 YSLEER. The CDR3 length is 15 residues. The chain's CDR3 is CASSQDRQGVKTQYF. Written as DNA, the CDR3 is TGCGCCAGCAGCCAAGATAGACAGGGTGTGAAGACCCAGTACTTC.

The chain uses TRBV18 and TRBJ2-1; TRBD2 is a possible D gene (6 bases). CDR1 is KGHSH and CDR2 is LQKENI in the germline V gene. CDR3 length equals 17 residues. V lost 3 bases and J 3 bases, leaving 18 bases between the germline ends. Here the CDR3 reads CASSPQAVGGFYNEQFF. Here the CDR3 DNA reads TGTGCCAGCTCACCCCAGGCGGTGGGAGGATTCTACAATGAGCAGTTCTTC.

CDR3 nucleotides: TGTGCCAGCAGCTTTCGACTAGCGGCTCTGGATGAGCAGTTCTTC. Its translation: CASSFRLAALDEQFF. The chain uses TRBV7-6 and TRBJ2-1, with 9 nucleotides matching TRBD2. The germline gives CDR1 SGHVS, CDR2 FNYEAQ. V lost 3 bases to trimming and J lost 8 bases; unmatched junction nucleotides: 8. The CDR3 covers 15 residues.

The genes are TRBV19 and TRBJ1-6, with D possibly TRBD1 on 5 matching bases. The V end was cut by 2 bases, the J end by 4 bases, with 12 bases between. Germline loops: CDR1 LNHDA, CDR2 SQIVND (reference sequence). The CDR3 has 16 amino acids. CDR3 DNA: TGTGCCAGTAGTATAAGAACAGGCTATTATAATTCACCCCTCCACTTT. This gives the protein CASSIRTGYYNSPLHF.

This clone was observed a handful of times. This chain uses TRBV18 with TRBJ1-2; 7 bases map to TRBD1. V was clipped by 3 bases and J by 4 bases; unmatched bases: 5. The CDR3 has 14 residues. Germline V gene lookup returns CDR1 KGHSH and CDR2 LQKENI. The CDR3 DNA is TGTGCCAGCTCACCTTCGGGACAGATCTATGGCTACACCTTC. This encodes CASSPSGQIYGYTF.

As DNA, the CDR3 is TGTGCCAGCAGTGAAGACTCCAGCGGGAGTAGCACTGAGCAGTTCTTC. Its protein product is CASSEDSSGSSTEQFF. The rearrangement links TRBV6-4 to TRBJ2-1, with TRBD2 matching 8 bases. The CDR3 is 16 amino acids. CDR1 is MRHNA and CDR2 is SNTAGT in the germline V gene. The V and J ends lost 3 bases and 9 bases, in that order; junction bases with no gene match: 13.

The chain employs TRBV2 and TRBJ2-5; D is possibly TRBD2 (5 bases). Germline-derived CDR1 and CDR2 are SNHLY and FYNNEI. With 4 bases removed from V and 7 bases from J, the gap between germline ends came to 10 bases. The CDR3 is 12 residues long. The CDR3 is CASSAGEGTQYF. CDR3 nucleotides: TGTGCCAGCAGTGCCGGGGAAGGGACCCAGTACTTC.

This chain uses TRBV4-2 with TRBJ2-5; D might be TRBD2 (6 bases). Germline CDR1 reads LGHNA; CDR2 reads YNFKEQ. The germline V and J ends were trimmed by 4 bases and 2 bases, with 8 bases remaining between them. The CDR3 runs to 13 residues. CDR3 protein: CASSPTRQETQYF. The CDR3 region has the DNA TGTGCCAGCAGCCCGACTAGACAAGAGACCCAGTACTTC.

The V gene is TRBV27, the J gene TRBJ2-5; TRBD1 matches 10 bases. In germline, CDR1 is MNHEY, CDR2 SMNVEV (reference sequence). J lost 5 bases, V lost 5 bases, and 8 bases had no gene match. The CDR3 extends over 15 amino acids. CDR3 DNA: TGTGCCAGCAGTAAGACAGGGGGCGCCTTGGAGACCCAGTACTTC. Protein: CASSKTGGALETQYF.

The rearrangement joins TRBV11-3 to TRBJ1-1; the D is unclear. The CDR3 is 13 amino acids. Trimming stripped 3 bases from V and 0 bases from J, with 5 bases between. The germline CDR1 and CDR2 sequences are SGHNT and YENEEA. CDR3 in DNA: TGTGCCAGCAGCTTGAGGGTGAACACTGAAGCTTTCTTT. Translation: CASSLRVNTEAFF.

J is TRBJ2-5 and V is TRBV18; 10 bases align to TRBD2. The J segment lost 5 bases and the V segment lost 2 bases, leaving 2 bases of the junction unmatched. Germline V gene lookup returns CDR1 KGHSH and CDR2 LQKENI. CDR3 size: 14 residues. CDR3: CASSPAAGGETQYF. The CDR3 bases are TGTGCCAGCTCACCAGCAGCGGGAGGGGAGACCCAGTACTTC.

The V gene is TRBV7-9, the J gene TRBJ1-1, with D perhaps TRBD1 (6 bases). Germline values: CDR1 SEHNR, CDR2 FQNEAQ (reference sequence). V was clipped by 7 bases and J by 0 bases, with 15 bases between them. CDR3 length: 15 amino acids. The CDR3 DNA follows: TGTGCCAGCAAATACAGGGACCTGATGAACACTGAAGCTTTCTTT. Translation gives CASKYRDLMNTEAFF.

This sequence joins TRBV15 and TRBJ2-7; 9 bases map to TRBD2. From germline, CDR1 is LNHNV and CDR2 YYDKDF (reference sequence). The J segment lost 3 bases and the V segment lost 3 bases, leaving 12 bases of the junction unmatched. The CDR3 is 17 residues long. The CDR3 DNA reads as TGTGCCACCAGCAGGTCCATAGCGGGGGCGATTGACTACGAGCAGTACTTC. This encodes CATSRSIAGAIDYEQYF. Drawing the rest from reference TRBV15 and TRBJ2-7, the complete variable domain is DAMVIQNPRYQVTQFGKPVTLSCSQTLNHNVMYWYQQKSSQAPKLLFHYYDKDFNNEADTPDNFQSRRPNTSFCFLDIRSPGLGDTAMYLCATSRSIAGAIDYEQYFGPGTRLTVT.

The rearrangement uses TRBV7-3 and TRBJ2-5; maybe TRBD1 (5 bases). This CDR3 contains 13 residues. Trimming removed 6 bases at V and 5 bases at J, with 13 bases between. Germline values: CDR1 SGHTA, CDR2 FQGTGA. CDR3 nucleotides: TGTGCCAGCAGTTATGGGGCGCGGGAGACCCAGTACTTC. As protein: CASSYGARETQYF.

The CDR3 nucleotides read TGTGCCAGCAGCGGGACTAGCCGAGAAGTTTACAATGAGCAGTTCTTC. Protein: CASSGTSREVYNEQFF. The rearrangement joins TRBV7-9 to TRBJ2-1; 9 bases agree with TRBD2. Germline CDR1 reads SEHNR; CDR2 reads FQNEAQ (reference sequence). V dropped 5 bases and J dropped 4; count of bases not matched to a gene: 9. There are 16 residues in the CDR3.

This clone turned up a few times. The chain has TRBV7-2 and TRBJ2-7; D gene unclear. CDR3 length: 11 amino acids. V lost 5 bases and J lost 2, with 4 bases in between. Germline V gene data show CDR1 as SGHTA and CDR2 as FQGNSA. DNA for the CDR3: TGTGCCAGCAGCCGGGCCTACGAGCAGTACTTC. Protein sequence: CASSRAYEQYF.

The chain employs TRBV18 and TRBJ1-1, with TRBD1 matching 12 bases. This CDR3 region has 16 residues. Trimming cost V 6 bases and J 4 bases; bases outside gene matches: 9. Germline values: CDR1 KGHSH, CDR2 LQKENI. This CDR3 reads CASSRGQGALGTEAFF. The DNA for the CDR3 is TGTGCCAGCTCCCGGGGACAGGGGGCGTTGGGCACTGAAGCTTTCTTT.

In DNA form, the CDR3 reads TGTGCCAGCAGCTTAGCGAGGGCCTACGAGCAGTACTTC. This codes for CASSLARAYEQYF. J is TRBJ2-7 and V is TRBV7-8; D may be TRBD2 (5 bases). The germline gives CDR1 SGHVS, CDR2 FQNEAQ. There are 13 residues in the CDR3. V was clipped by 0 bases and J by 2 bases, with 5 bases between them.